This entry concerns a single T cell receptor beta chain. Its antigen is as yet unknown. The data were obtained in a study of T cell responses to AZD1222 COVID-19 vaccine. General study findings and limits: Reportedly, close to half of spike-specific TCRs are directed against unmutated variant regions.

CDR1 and CDR2 (germline): MDHEN, SYDVKM. The CDR3 sequence is 11 residues long. Trimming shortened V by 4 bases and J by 5 bases, and 5 bases separated the two germline ends. Using immunoSEQ multiplex PCR, the repertoire was profiled, and TCRdb retains in-frame clones only, with some absent. Reported are more than 110,000 clones; the ten largest clones contain over 2%. The sequenced sample consisted of peripheral blood. The source of this sequence is an adult in good health. The gene calls are TRBV28 and TRBJ1-1; D uncertain. CDR3 in DNA: TGTGCCAGCAGTTGGAATACTGAAGCTTTCTTT. The encoded protein is CASSWNTEAFF.